The present T cell receptor beta chain was sequenced within a study of blood T cell dynamics during melanoma immunotherapy. Sequenced by immunoSEQ multiplex PCR; TCRdb stores in-frame clones only, minus some. The sample lists 590 or so clones, almost 85% occurring once. Deletions cut 5 bases from V and 7 bases from J, with 14 bases between. Germline V gene sequence: CDR1 SGHTA, CDR2 FQGTGA. The CDR3 is 13 amino acids. The sample's time point: pre-treatment baseline. Sampling occurred pretreatment (T0) and at week 3 (W3), after cycle one of checkpoint blockade. Apart from two fast progressors, RECIST 1.1 response was judged 12 weeks post-infusion. This clone was seen a handful of times. Antigen: not known. Study findings and constraints: Whether repertoire-driving clones were melanoma-specific could not be determined. PBMC repertoires of eventual disease-control patients split at W3 into clonality or diversity gains.

The receptor comes from a human donor with melanoma. Some clones in this sample may be carry-over from other donors' samples. The chain is built from TRBV7-3 and TRBJ1-1; D gene uncertain. Sequenced here: blood, sampled from a patient treated with checkpoint blockade. CDR3: CASSLESFSEAFF. CDR3 sequence (DNA): TGTGCCAGCAGCCTAGAGAGTTTTAGTGAAGCTTTCTTT.